The entry that follows covers one TCR beta chain sequence. Its antigen is undetermined. PCR employed 60 Vbeta and 13 Jbeta primers. In the original processing: Among the unique TCR beta chains that a later analysis counted, some 73 million in all, roughly 11 million were shared. This table comes from immunoSEQ multiplex PCR, and its TCRdb copy is limited to in-frame clones, with some not included. Clone size and the V and J calls come from that table; the DNA yielded D and trimming. The sample lists around 180,000 clones, roughly 80% occurring once. The sample comes from a study of cytomegalovirus exposure and HLA in healthy donors. Overall study: An earlier analysis identified approximately 110 million unique TCR beta sequences in 150 million to 200 million T cells. Around 86 million unique TCRs, all from HLA-typed donors, were included in an early release of the data.

Germline V lookup: CDR1 GTSNPN, CDR2 SVGIG (reference sequence). The CDR3 sequence is 15 residues long. V shed 1 base and J shed 3 bases, with 15 bases lying between them. General study points: In an earlier analysis, productive rearrangement rates for most beta V segments clustered near 87% or 30%.

V and J are TRBV30 and TRBJ1-2; tentatively, D is TRBD1 (6 bases). The specimen was PBMCs. This receptor was identified in a man aged 30 to 39 in good health and CMV-seropositive. The CDR3 reads CAWSGVAGDHYGYTF. The CDR3 DNA reads TGTGCCTGGAGTGGAGTGGCAGGGGATCACTATGGCTACACCTTC.